These T cell receptor beta chains were read from a single sample in a study of control samples from healthy donors and cancer patients. Only in-frame clones appear in the TCRdb table, and some are missing; sequencing was by immunoSEQ multiplex PCR. The data hold about 51,000 clones, with roughly 89% observed a single time. The sample consisted of PBMCs. The receptors originated from a man aged 40-50 years with colorectal cancer. Both conserved end residues are part of each CDR3. The D gene is left open where the match is weak. For some rows the clone size is stated as once, few or many, or as a class when expanded; others skip it.

TGCGCCAGCAGCGAGGGACAGGGGGGTTCACCCCTCCACTTT	CASSEGQGGSPLHF	NA	14	TRBD1	TRBV5-1	TRBJ1-6
TGTGCCAGCAGCCCCACGGAACAGGCCAACTTCGAGCAGTACTTC	CASSPTEQANFEQYF	NA	15	NA	TRBV6-5	TRBJ2-7
TGTGCCAGCAGCTTAGGCGGCAGCTTGAACACTGAAGCTTTCTTT	CASSLGGSLNTEAFF	NA	15	NA	TRBV7-9	TRBJ1-1
TGTGCCACCAGTCTACCGACAGGGGGCGAAGAGACCCAGTACTTC	CATSLPTGGEETQYF	NA	15	TRBD1	TRBV24-1	TRBJ2-5
TGCGCCAGCAGCTTGGGCGGCAGGGAATACTATGGCTACACCTTC	CASSLGGREYYGYTF	NA	15	NA	TRBV5-1	TRBJ1-2
TGTGCCAGCAGCTCAACGATACAAGAGACCCAGTACTTC	CASSSTIQETQYF	NA	13	NA	TRBV7-2	TRBJ2-5
TGTGCCAGTAACAGGGTTTTGGACACCGGGGAGCTGTTTTTT	CASNRVLDTGELFF	NA	14	NA	TRBV19	TRBJ2-2
TGTGCCACCAGTGATTTGTCATATTACCGTCTAGCGGGAGCCTACGAGCAGTACTTC	CATSDLSYYRLAGAYEQYF	few	19	TRBD2	TRBV24-1	TRBJ2-7
TGTGCCAGCAGTTACTCTTACGCGAACACCGGGGAGCTGTTTTTT	CASSYSYANTGELFF	once	15	NA	TRBV6-5	TRBJ2-2
TGTGCCAGCTCACCCAGGGGGCGGGACACTGAAGCTTTCTTT	CASSPRGRDTEAFF	NA	14	TRBD1	TRBV18	TRBJ1-1
TGTGCCAGTAGGGGACAGGGGGCGGATCTACGCTATGGCTACACCTTC	CASRGQGADLRYGYTF	NA	16	TRBD1	TRBV19	TRBJ1-2
TGTGCCAGCAGCTTACCGCAGGACAGGGGTAAGATGAACACTGAAGCTTTCTTT	CASSLPQDRGKMNTEAFF	NA	18	TRBD1	TRBV7-9	TRBJ1-1
TGTGCCAGTAGTCGAAGCGGGAGGGGGGCCGGGGAGCTGTTTTTT	CASSRSGRGAGELFF	NA	15	TRBD2	TRBV19	TRBJ2-2
TGTGCCAGCGGGTTATTCCAGGGGGCTAATGAAAAACTGTTTTTT	CASGLFQGANEKLFF	NA	15	TRBD1	TRBV28	TRBJ1-4
TGTGCCAGCAGCTGTGGTGGCACAGATACGCAGTATTTT	CASSCGGTDTQYF	once	13	NA	TRBV21-1	TRBJ2-3
TGCGCCAGCAGCTGGGGGGGACAGGGCGGCTACGAGCAGTACTTC	CASSWGGQGGYEQYF	NA	15	TRBD1	TRBV5-1	TRBJ2-7
TGTGCCACCAGTGAGACGGGGGGCCCGTCAGATACGCAGTATTTT	CATSETGGPSDTQYF	NA	15	NA	TRBV24-1	TRBJ2-3
TGTGCCTGGAAGACTAGCGGGAGGGCTGTGACAGATACGCAGTATTTT	CAWKTSGRAVTDTQYF	NA	16	TRBD2	TRBV30	TRBJ2-3
TGTGCCAGTAGTATAAAGCCAGGTCCCTACGAGCAGTACTTC	CASSIKPGPYEQYF	NA	14	NA	TRBV19	TRBJ2-7
TGTGCCAGTATTGGCAGGACCAGGGTTGAAGCTTTCTTT	CASIGRTRVEAFF	NA	13	NA	TRBV19	TRBJ1-1
TGTGCTAGCAGCTTAACAGGACTGGGAGAGACCCAGTACTTC	CASSLTGLGETQYF	NA	14	NA	TRBV7-7	TRBJ2-5
TGTGCCAGTAGTACTCCTAGGACAGGTCTAGCCAAAAACATTCAGTACTTC	CASSTPRTGLAKNIQYF	NA	17	TRBD1	TRBV19	TRBJ2-4
TGTGCCAGCAGTGGACAGGACTACAATGAGCAGTTCTTC	CASSGQDYNEQFF	NA	13	TRBD1	TRBV27	TRBJ2-1
TGTGCCAGCAGCACCACAGGGAATACCTACGAGCAGTACTTC	CASSTTGNTYEQYF	NA	14	NA	TRBV7-2	TRBJ2-7
TGCGCCAGCAGTGAGTCTCCCGACGGGACTAACTATGGCTACACCTTC	CASSESPDGTNYGYTF	NA	16	NA	TRBV10-1	TRBJ1-2
TGTGCCACAGGACAGTACACAGATACGCAGTATTTT	CATGQYTDTQYF	NA	12	NA	TRBV24-1	TRBJ2-3
TGTGCCAGCAGCTTTACAGGGTGGGAGACCCAGTACTTC	CASSFTGWETQYF	NA	13	NA	TRBV7-6	TRBJ2-5
TGTGCCAGTAGTATGCAGATAAGCTCCTACAATGAGCAGTTCTTC	CASSMQISSYNEQFF	NA	15	NA	TRBV19	TRBJ2-1
TGTGCCTGGAGTGCAACCGGGACAAGATCGGAGACCCAGTACTTC	CAWSATGTRSETQYF	NA	15	NA	TRBV30	TRBJ2-5
TGTGCCAGCAGTTTTAGCCTTGCGGCTCACTATGGCTACACCTTC	CASSFSLAAHYGYTF	NA	15	NA	TRBV28	TRBJ1-2
TGTGCCAGCAGTGAATGGGGTCAAAAGAGCTCCTACGAGCAGTACTTC	CASSEWGQKSSYEQYF	NA	16	NA	TRBV2	TRBJ2-7
TGTGCCTGGAGTGGTGAGATTAATCAGCCCCAGCATTTT	CAWSGEINQPQHF	once	13	NA	TRBV30	TRBJ1-5
TGTGCCAGCTCACCACCCAATGGAGGGTGGCTCGGGGAGCTGTTTTTT	CASSPPNGGWLGELFF	NA	16	NA	TRBV18	TRBJ2-2
TGTGCCAGCAGTCTACAGGGCAACTATGGCTACACCTTC	CASSLQGNYGYTF	NA	13	NA	TRBV12-3/TRBV12-4	TRBJ1-2
TGTGCCATCAGTGCGCCGGACGCCGCTGGCACAGATACGCAGTATTTT	CAISAPDAAGTDTQYF	NA	16	NA	TRBV10-3	TRBJ2-3
TGTGCCAGCAGCCAAGGGAGCGGTGGGTCCTACAATGAGCAGTTCTTC	CASSQGSGGSYNEQFF	NA	16	NA	TRBV4-2	TRBJ2-1
TGTGCCAGCAGTTTTACCGGGGAAGCTTTCTTT	CASSFTGEAFF	NA	11	NA	TRBV12-3/TRBV12-4	TRBJ1-1
TGTGCCAGCAGAGGGGCGGTGACAGGGGATGCCGGGGAGCTGTTTTTT	CASRGAVTGDAGELFF	NA	16	TRBD1	TRBV27	TRBJ2-2
TGTGCCAGCAGACAACTGGGGGGGAGCTCCTACGAGCAGTACTTC	CASRQLGGSSYEQYF	NA	15	TRBD2	TRBV6-5	TRBJ2-7